This T cell receptor (beta chain) was found in a study of blood T cell repertoires in COVID-19. Study overall: Acute-phase and convalescent COVID-19 samples originated in the United States, Italy and Spain.

Original methodology: Using reference gene primer amplification, nucleated cell counts were estimated. Sequenced by immunoSEQ multiplex PCR; TCRdb stores in-frame clones only, minus some. V, J and clone size derive from that table, while D and trimming were established from the DNA sequence. This table has about 140,000 clones, about 88% appearing once. Germline CDR1 reads KGHSH; CDR2 reads LQKENI. The trim removed 3 bases at V and 5 bases at J, leaving 8 bases unmatched. This CDR3 is built from 16 residues. Material for sequencing was peripheral blood. The receptor was isolated from a human donor with acute or convalescent COVID-19. The donor label of this sample is uncertain. V is TRBV18 and J is TRBJ2-1, with TRBD1 matching 9 bases. For the CDR3, the DNA is TGTGCCAGCTCACCGGTCGGGACAGGGAATAACAATGAGCAGTTCTTC. Protein: CASSPVGTGNNNEQFF.